This T cell receptor (beta chain) stems from a study of blood T cell repertoires in COVID-19. The overall study: The samples span acute and convalescent COVID-19 from the United States, Italy and Spain. PBMCs, B-cell-depleted T cells, or T cells provided the cDNA or gDNA that made up the material.

One Seattle source followed patients from active infection through their disease course. Deletions cut 4 bases from V and 5 bases from J, with 13 bases between. The CDR3 runs to 13 residues. Germline V gene lookup returns CDR1 SGDLS and CDR2 YYNGEE. Authors' methods: Reference gene primer amplification gave nucleated cell count estimates. Libraries were prepared by immunoSEQ multiplex PCR; TCRdb keeps only in-frame clonotypes and omits some of them. V, J and clone size are those of that table, while D and trimming were read from the DNA. The sample lists about 150,000 clones, approximately 91% occurring once.

V and J are TRBV9 and TRBJ2-7; perhaps TRBD2 as D (5 bases). The source is a man aged 18 to 30 with COVID-19, enrolled during active disease. The sample taken for sequencing was peripheral blood. In DNA, the CDR3 is TGTGCCAGCAGCCCCCCCGGGGTCAACGAGCAGTACTTC. It codes for CASSPPGVNEQYF.